The subject of this entry is one T cell receptor (beta chain). A few counts support this clonotype. It has no known antigen specificity. The sample holds no much larger clone one base away, and base qualities are not on file. These data are taken from a study of blood T cells in healthy people across ages (dated by TCRdb to the mid-2010s). With regard to the full study: Template switching captured roughly one uniquely barcoded TCR beta cDNA molecule per two T cells in model experiments. To track age-related changes in TCR beta repertoire diversity, the study relied on deep sequencing normalized with unique cDNA molecular identifiers. The donors were divided into four age groups: young (average approximately 17 years), middle-aged (approximately 42), aged (about 60) and long-lived (roughly 82). To avoid experimental bias, donors of different ages were spread randomly across the sequencing lanes. Two additional independent replicas of 1 million unique cDNA reads from the same blood draw were analyzed for two donors (one aged 18 to 30 and one aged 80 or older). Study-level results and caveats: Estimates of total diversity from one million sequenced T cells were regarded as lower bounds and underestimates. Bulk unsorted PBMC profiling prevented conclusive comparison of naive and antigen-experienced compartments. Compared with the aged group, the long-lived group had more naive CD4+ T cells, fewer expanded clones and increased TCR diversity, suggesting age selection. As age increased, observed TCR beta diversity per million T cells dropped in a roughly linear way, and a significant reduction was already evident by age around 41. A strong correlation was found between observed TCR beta diversity and the percentage of naive T cells measured by flow cytometry. Because the CMV infection status of the donors was unknown, age-related changes in expanded clonotypes may potentially have been confounded.

V lost 0 bases and J lost 1 base, and the count of bases not matched to a germline gene is 8. CDR1 and CDR2 are drawn from the germline V gene: MGHRA, YSYEKL. Counted from cysteine to phenylalanine, this CDR3 has 17 amino acids. Just the 51-base CDR3 DNA is kept, in frame starting at base 1. The donors were roughly 40 Caucasian individuals from Russia, aged roughly 6 to 90 years, who were systemically healthy. Each donor gave 8 to 10 milliliters of peripheral blood, drawn into EDTA-treated Vacutainer tubes. Ficoll-Paque density-gradient centrifugation was used to isolate PBMCs, with at least 7 million obtained per sample. Trizol reagent was used to extract total RNA from the PBMCs, yielding at least 5 micrograms per sample. The percentages of naive CD45RAhigh/CD27high T cells were determined by flow cytometry on a PBMC aliquot from every donor. The protocol used for the library was 5' RACE. The sequencer was an Illumina HiSeq 2500. The second PCR ran for about 7 to 11 cycles and used a J-beta primer mix along with a sample-barcoded 5' primer. A unique molecular identifier was introduced onto each TCR beta cDNA molecule by a template-switch 5' adaptor carrying 12 random nucleotides. Each sample yielded at least 2.5 million CDR3-containing paired-end reads. All of the RNA was converted into first-strand cDNA using the Mint cDNA synthesis kit, with a TRBC-specific oligonucleotide serving as the primer. All cDNA was treated with uracil-DNA glycosylase and then went through a first 18-cycle PCR with the universal primers M1SS and BC2_uni_R. In the original analysis: Each sample was normalized by randomly selecting 1 million high-quality reads, each carrying a distinct molecular identifier. Reads with shared molecular identifiers were discarded instead of being binned into consensus sequences. MiTCR, run with a Q25 quality threshold and the strictest error-elimination algorithm, handled CDR3 identification, clonotype clustering and error correction. A nonparametric unseen species model with Euler transformation was used to estimate a lower bound on total TCR beta diversity. TCRdb reworked the public reads: Q25 trimming with fastp, MiXCR clone assembly, productive beta chains retained. Merged by CDR3 protein, the rows form single entries marked with the most common genes and DNA. The V and J calls follow TCRdb's processing rather than the paper's. For this sample the table gives fewer than 700,000 distinct CDR3 sequences, of which approximately 40% were detected only once. Of the sample, roughly 30% is held by the ten largest clones.

The rearranged segments are TRBV4-1 and TRBJ2-5; a stretch of 7 junction bases matches TRBD1. Sequenced: blood. This clonotype was sampled from a man at least 80 years old in good health. The DNA reads TGCGCCAGCAGCCAAGATAGGACGACAGGGCCCCAAGAGACCCAGTACTTC. This sequence encodes CASSQDRTTGPQETQYF.